A single sample gave rise to the 12 T cell receptor beta chains below, sequenced in a study of T cell therapy after organ transplantation. Libraries were prepared by immunoSEQ multiplex PCR; TCRdb keeps only in-frame clonotypes and omits some of them. The data show approximately 1,500 clones, around 72% seen once. These receptors' antigens are unknown. Time point noted: 20-29 weeks after completion of therapy. The material was CD8+ T cells from blood, obtained after autologous CMV-specific T cell therapy. Source of these receptors: a human patient who had received a solid organ transplant and had CMV disease. Some T cells may be the graft donor's.

This chain links TRBV5-1 with TRBJ2-1, with TRBD1 identical over 7 bases. Germline CDR1 SGHRS, CDR2 YFSETQ. CDR3 length: 16 residues. J gave up 4 bases and V 0 bases, and 7 bases lay outside the gene matches. CDR3: CASSLEWGQKYNEQFF. CDR3 coding DNA: TGCGCCAGCAGCTTGGAGTGGGGACAGAAATACAATGAGCAGTTCTTC.

The chain links TRBV5-6 to TRBJ2-3; D uncertain. This CDR3 comprises 13 residues. CDR1 and CDR2 (germline): SGHDT, YYEEEE. Trimming shortened V by 6 bases and J by 7 bases, and 15 bases separated the two germline ends. The CDR3 bases are TGTGCCAGCACCTCCTGGGCCCTAAATACGCAGTATTTT. Protein product: CASTSWALNTQYF.

This chain connects TRBV29-1 to TRBJ2-3; a possible D gene is TRBD2 (5 bases). Looked up from germline, CDR1 is SQVTM and CDR2 is ANQGSEA. Trimming cost V 6 bases and J 4 bases, with 11 bases left between them. This CDR3 spans 12 amino acids. The CDR3 loop reads CSVGPGADTQYF. The CDR3 DNA reads TGCAGCGTCGGGCCCGGGGCAGATACGCAGTATTTT.

This clone showed up just once. This chain joins TRBV30 and TRBJ2-7; D remains ambiguous. The CDR3 runs 12 residues. The ends were cut back, 1 base at V and 4 bases at J, with 8 bases in the middle. CDR1 is GTSNPN and CDR2 is SVGIG in the germline V gene (reference sequence). The CDR3 reads CAWSGVRYEQYF. CDR3 nucleotide sequence: TGTGCCTGGAGTGGTGTTAGGTACGAGCAGTACTTC. Variable domain in full (rest from reference TRBV30 and TRBJ2-7): SQTIHQWPATLVQPVGSPLSLECTVEGTSNPNLYWYRQAAGRGLQLLFYSVGIGQISSEVPQNLSASRPQDRQFILSSKKLLLSDSGFYLCAWSGVRYEQYFGPGTRLTVT.

The chain's CDR3 is CASSYDGYTYEQYF. The CDR3 nucleotides are TGTGCCAGCAGTTACGACGGTTATACCTACGAGCAGTACTTC. The chain links TRBV5-6 to TRBJ2-5, with unresolved D. The J call could be wrong; TRBJ2-7 is a better fit for the DNA end. The CDR3 runs to 14 residues. The germline V gene has CDR1 SGHDT and CDR2 YYEEEE.

This clone is judged hyperexpanded. The rearrangement joins TRBV27 to TRBJ2-1, with a tentative D call TRBD1 (6 bases). The CDR3 is 13 amino acids. Trimming pared 3 bases from V and 9 bases from J, leaving 12 bases between. Looked up from germline, CDR1 is MNHEY and CDR2 is SMNVEV (reference sequence). CDR3 nucleotides: TGTGCCAGCAGTTTCACAGGGCAGGGTGAGCAGTTCTTC. Its protein product is CASSFTGQGEQFF.

This chain uses TRBV19 with TRBJ2-3; 10 bases align to TRBD2. After removal of 7 bases from V and 2 bases from J, the junction contained 6 bases not matched to a gene. The CDR3 is 15 amino acids. Germline V gives CDR1 LNHDA, CDR2 SQIVND (reference sequence). The CDR3 is CASTTLAGVTDTQYF. The CDR3, as DNA: TGTGCCAGTACCACGCTAGCGGGGGTCACAGATACGCAGTATTTT. Looking up the rest from reference TRBV19 and TRBJ2-3 gives the full variable domain: DGGITQSPKYLFRKEGQNVTLSCEQNLNHDAMYWYRQDPGQGLRLIYYSQIVNDFQKGDIAEGYSVSREKKESFPLTVTSAQKNPTAFYLCASTTLAGVTDTQYFGPGTRLTVL.

This chain connects TRBV19 to TRBJ2-7; 9 positions match TRBD2. Germline CDR1 reads LNHDA; CDR2 reads SQIVND (reference sequence). J was trimmed by 2 bases and V by 7 bases; bases with no gene match: 0. The CDR3 contains 12 residues. Here the CDR3 reads CASTSGTYEQYF. CDR3 DNA: TGTGCCAGTACTAGCGGGACCTACGAGCAGTACTTC. Using reference TRBV19 and TRBJ2-7 for the parts outside the CDR3, the full variable domain is DGGITQSPKYLFRKEGQNVTLSCEQNLNHDAMYWYRQDPGQGLRLIYYSQIVNDFQKGDIAEGYSVSREKKESFPLTVTSAQKNPTAFYLCASTSGTYEQYFGPGTRLTVT.

The table lists this clone with a count of one. V gene TRBV7-9 combines with J gene TRBJ2-6, with 9 bases that match TRBD1. Germline V lookup: CDR1 SEHNR, CDR2 FQNEAQ (reference sequence). The CDR3 length is 18 residues. V trimming: 4 bases; J trimming: 0 bases; junction bases outside the gene matches: 7. CDR3 coding DNA: TGTGCCAGCAGCTCCTCCGGGACAGGGAGCTCTGGGGCCAACGTCCTGACTTTC. It translates to CASSSSGTGSSGANVLTF.

The chain combines TRBV11-3 with TRBJ2-2; no reliable D call. The CDR3 is made up of 13 amino acids. The V gene lost 5 bases and the J gene lost 7 bases, with 11 bases spanning the gap. CDR1 is SGHNT and CDR2 is YENEEA in the germline V gene. CDR3 loop: CASSPDPGGELFF. CDR3 bases: TGTGCCAGCAGCCCTGACCCAGGCGGGGAGCTGTTTTTT.

The chain has TRBV28 and TRBJ2-1; maybe TRBD2 (5 bases). V was pared by 3 bases and J by 0 bases, with 15 bases between. The CDR3 is 17 amino acids. The germline V gene has CDR1 MDHEN and CDR2 SYDVKM. The DNA for the CDR3 is TGTGCCAGCAGTTTCATGGTAGCGACGAGCTCCTACAATGAGCAGTTCTTC. Translated: CASSFMVATSSYNEQFF.

The chain couples TRBV11-2 to TRBJ2-7; D unresolved. Trimming pared 3 bases from V and 6 bases from J, leaving 9 bases between. This CDR3 has 12 residues. Germline values: CDR1 SGHAT, CDR2 FQNNGV. The CDR3 sequence is CASSFISREQYF. In DNA form, the CDR3 reads TGTGCCAGCAGCTTCATTAGCCGCGAGCAGTACTTC.